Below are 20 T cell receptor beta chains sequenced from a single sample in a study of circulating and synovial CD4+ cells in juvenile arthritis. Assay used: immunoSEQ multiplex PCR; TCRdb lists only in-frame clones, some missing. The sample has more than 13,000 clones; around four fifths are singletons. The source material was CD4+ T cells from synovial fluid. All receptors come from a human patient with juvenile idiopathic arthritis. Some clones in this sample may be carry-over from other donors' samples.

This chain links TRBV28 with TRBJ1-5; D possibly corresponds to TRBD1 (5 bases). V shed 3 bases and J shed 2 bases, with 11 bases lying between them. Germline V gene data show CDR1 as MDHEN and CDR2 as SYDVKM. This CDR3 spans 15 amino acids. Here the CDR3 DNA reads TGTGCCAGCAGTTTGGCAGGGAGGGGCAATCAGCCCCAGCATTTT. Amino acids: CASSLAGRGNQPQHF.

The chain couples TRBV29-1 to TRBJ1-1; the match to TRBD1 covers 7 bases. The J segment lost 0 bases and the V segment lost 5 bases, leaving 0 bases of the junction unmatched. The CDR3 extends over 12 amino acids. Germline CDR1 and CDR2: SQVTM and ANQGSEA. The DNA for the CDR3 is TGCAGCGTTCAGGGGGTGAACACTGAAGCTTTCTTT. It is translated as CSVQGVNTEAFF.

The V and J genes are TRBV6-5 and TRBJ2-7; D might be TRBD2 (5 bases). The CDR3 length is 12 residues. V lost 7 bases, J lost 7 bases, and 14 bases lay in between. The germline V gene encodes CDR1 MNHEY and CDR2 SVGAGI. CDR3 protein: CASNRGYREQYF. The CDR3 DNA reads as TGTGCCAGCAACCGAGGGTACCGGGAGCAGTACTTC.

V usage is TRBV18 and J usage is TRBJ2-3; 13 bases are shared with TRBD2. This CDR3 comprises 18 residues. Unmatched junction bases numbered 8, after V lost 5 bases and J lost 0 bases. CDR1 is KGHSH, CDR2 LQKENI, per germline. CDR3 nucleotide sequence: TGTGCCAGCTCATTCCGACTAGCGGGGGGCCCTAGCACAGATACGCAGTATTTT. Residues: CASSFRLAGGPSTDTQYF.

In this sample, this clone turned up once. CDR3 amino acids: CAGNSDREVELFF. The CDR3 DNA reads as TGTGCCGGCAACTCTGACAGGGAGGTAGAACTGTTTTTT. This chain connects TRBV30 to TRBJ1-4, with TRBD1 identical over 7 bases. There are 13 residues in the CDR3. In germline, CDR1 is GTSNPN, CDR2 SVGIG (reference sequence). V trimming: 8 bases; J trimming: 12 bases; junction bases outside the gene matches: 15. The complete variable domain, with remaining parts taken from reference TRBV30 and TRBJ1-4, reads SQTIHQWPATLVQPVGSPLSLECTVEGTSNPNLYWYRQAAGRGLQLLFYSVGIGQISSEVPQNLSASRPQDRQFILSSKKLLLSDSGFYLCAGNSDREVELFFGSGTQLSVL.

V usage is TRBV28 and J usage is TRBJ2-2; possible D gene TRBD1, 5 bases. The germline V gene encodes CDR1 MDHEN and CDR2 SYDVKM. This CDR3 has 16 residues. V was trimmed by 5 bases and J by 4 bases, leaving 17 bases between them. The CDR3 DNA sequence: TGTGCCAGCAGTCCGCCCACTTGGGGCAGCACCGGGGAGCTGTTTTTT. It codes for CASSPPTWGSTGELFF. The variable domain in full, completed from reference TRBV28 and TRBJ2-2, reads DVKVTQSSRYLVKRTGEKVFLECVQDMDHENMFWYRQDPGLGLRLIYFSYDVKMKEKGDIPEGYSVSREKKERFSLILESASTNQTSMYLCASSPPTWGSTGELFFGEGSRLTVL.

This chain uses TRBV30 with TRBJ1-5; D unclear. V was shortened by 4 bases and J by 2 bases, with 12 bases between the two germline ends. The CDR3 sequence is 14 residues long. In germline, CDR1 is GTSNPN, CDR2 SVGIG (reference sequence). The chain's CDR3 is CAWTPLGGNQPQHF. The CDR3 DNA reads TGTGCCTGGACCCCCCTGGGCGGCAATCAGCCCCAGCATTTT.

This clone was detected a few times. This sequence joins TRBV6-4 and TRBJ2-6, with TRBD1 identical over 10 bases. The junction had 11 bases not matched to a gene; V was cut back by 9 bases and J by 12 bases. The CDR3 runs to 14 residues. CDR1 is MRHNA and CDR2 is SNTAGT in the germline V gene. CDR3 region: CASSPTGTGAVLTF. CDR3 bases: TGTGCCAGTAGTCCTACCGGGACAGGGGCCGTCCTGACTTTC.

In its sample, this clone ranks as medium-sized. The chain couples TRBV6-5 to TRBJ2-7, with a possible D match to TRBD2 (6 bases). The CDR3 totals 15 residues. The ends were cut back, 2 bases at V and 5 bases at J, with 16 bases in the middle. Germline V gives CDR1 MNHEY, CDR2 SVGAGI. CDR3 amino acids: CASSYRRGYSHEQYF. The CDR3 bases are TGTGCCAGCAGTTACAGGCGGGGCTATTCCCACGAGCAGTACTTC.

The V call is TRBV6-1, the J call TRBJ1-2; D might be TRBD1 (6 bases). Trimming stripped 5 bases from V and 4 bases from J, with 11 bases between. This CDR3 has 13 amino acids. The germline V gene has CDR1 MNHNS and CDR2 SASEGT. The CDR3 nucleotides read TGTGCCAGCAGTTTGATACAGGGCTATGGCTACACCTTC. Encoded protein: CASSLIQGYGYTF.

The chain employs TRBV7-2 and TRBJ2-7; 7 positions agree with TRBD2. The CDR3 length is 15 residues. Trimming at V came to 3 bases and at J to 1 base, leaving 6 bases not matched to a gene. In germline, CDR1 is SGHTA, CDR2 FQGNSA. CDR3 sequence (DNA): TGTGCCAGCAGCTTGGGAGGGTATATGTCCTACGAGCAGTACTTC. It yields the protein CASSLGGYMSYEQYF.

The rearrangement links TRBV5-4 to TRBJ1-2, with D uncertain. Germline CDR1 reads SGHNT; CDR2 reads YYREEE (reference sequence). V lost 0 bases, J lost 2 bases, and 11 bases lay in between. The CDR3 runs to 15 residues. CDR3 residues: CASSLEGSSNYGYTF. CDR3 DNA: TGTGCCAGCAGCTTGGAAGGGAGTTCAAACTATGGCTACACCTTC. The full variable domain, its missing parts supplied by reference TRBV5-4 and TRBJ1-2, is ETGVTQSPTHLIKTRGQQVTLRCSSQSGHNTVSWYQQALGQGPQFIFQYYREEENGRGNFPPRFSGLQFPNYSSELNVNALELDDSALYLCASSLEGSSNYGYTFGSGTRLTVV.

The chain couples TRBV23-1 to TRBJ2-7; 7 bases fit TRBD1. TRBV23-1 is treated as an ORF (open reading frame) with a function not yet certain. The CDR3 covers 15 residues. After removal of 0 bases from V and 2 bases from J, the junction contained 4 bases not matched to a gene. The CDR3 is CASSQSTGYTYEQYF. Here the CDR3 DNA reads TGCGCCAGCAGTCAATCGACAGGGTATACCTACGAGCAGTACTTC.

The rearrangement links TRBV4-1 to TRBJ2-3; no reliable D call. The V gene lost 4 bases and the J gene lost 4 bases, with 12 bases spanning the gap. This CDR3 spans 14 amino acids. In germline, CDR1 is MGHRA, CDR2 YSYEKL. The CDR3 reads CASSPLATADTQYF. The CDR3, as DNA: TGCGCCAGCAGCCCCTTAGCTACCGCAGATACGCAGTATTTT.

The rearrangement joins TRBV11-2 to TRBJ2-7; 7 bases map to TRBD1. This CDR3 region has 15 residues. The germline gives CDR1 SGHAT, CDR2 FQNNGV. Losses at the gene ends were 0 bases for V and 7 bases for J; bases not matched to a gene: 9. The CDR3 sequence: CASSLEQGLATEQYF. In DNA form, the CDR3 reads TGTGCCAGCAGCTTAGAACAGGGGCTCGCTACGGAGCAGTACTTC.

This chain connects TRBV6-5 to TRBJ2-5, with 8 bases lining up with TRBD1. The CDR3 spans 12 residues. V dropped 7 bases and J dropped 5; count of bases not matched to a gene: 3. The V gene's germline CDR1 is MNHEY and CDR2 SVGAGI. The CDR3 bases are TGTGCCAGCACTACAGGGGGGGAGACCCAGTACTTC. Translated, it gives CASTTGGETQYF.

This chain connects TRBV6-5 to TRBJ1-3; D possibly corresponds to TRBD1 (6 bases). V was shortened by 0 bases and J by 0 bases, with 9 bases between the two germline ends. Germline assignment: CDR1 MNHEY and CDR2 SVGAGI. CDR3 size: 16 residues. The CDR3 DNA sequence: TGTGCCAGCAGTTACTCACAGGGCCTCTCTGGAAACACCATATATTTT. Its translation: CASSYSQGLSGNTIYF.

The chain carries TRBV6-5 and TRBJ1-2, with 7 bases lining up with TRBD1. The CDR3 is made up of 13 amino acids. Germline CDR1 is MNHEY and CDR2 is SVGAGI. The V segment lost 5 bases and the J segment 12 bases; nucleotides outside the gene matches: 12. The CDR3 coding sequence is TGTGCCAGCAGTGAAGTGGGACAGACCCGCGACACCTTC. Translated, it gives CASSEVGQTRDTF.

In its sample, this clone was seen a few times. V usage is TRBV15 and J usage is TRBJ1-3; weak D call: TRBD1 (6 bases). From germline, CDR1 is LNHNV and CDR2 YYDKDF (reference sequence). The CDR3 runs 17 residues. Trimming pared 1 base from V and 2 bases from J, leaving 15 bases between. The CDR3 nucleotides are TGTGCCACCAGCAGAGTGCAGACAGGCAGGACTGGAAACACCATATATTTT. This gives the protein CATSRVQTGRTGNTIYF.

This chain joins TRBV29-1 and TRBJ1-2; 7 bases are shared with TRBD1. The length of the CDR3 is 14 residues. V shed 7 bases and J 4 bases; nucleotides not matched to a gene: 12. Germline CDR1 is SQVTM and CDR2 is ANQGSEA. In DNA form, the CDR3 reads TGCAGCGCTGGGGGTAGGGGGCCCCTCTATGGCTACACCTTC. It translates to CSAGGRGPLYGYTF.